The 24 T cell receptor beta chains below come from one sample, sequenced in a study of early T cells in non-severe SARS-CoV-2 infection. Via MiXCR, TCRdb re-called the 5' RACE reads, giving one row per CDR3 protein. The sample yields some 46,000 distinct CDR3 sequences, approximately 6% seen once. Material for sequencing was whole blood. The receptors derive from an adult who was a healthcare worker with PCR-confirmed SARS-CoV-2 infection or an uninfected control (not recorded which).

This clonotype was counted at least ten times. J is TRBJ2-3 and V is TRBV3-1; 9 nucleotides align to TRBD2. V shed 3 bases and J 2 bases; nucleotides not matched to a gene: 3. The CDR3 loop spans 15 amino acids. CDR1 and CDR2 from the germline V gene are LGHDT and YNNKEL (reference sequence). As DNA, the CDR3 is TGTGCCAGCAGCCAGTCTAGCGGGAACACAGATACGCAGTATTTT. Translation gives CASSQSSGNTDTQYF.

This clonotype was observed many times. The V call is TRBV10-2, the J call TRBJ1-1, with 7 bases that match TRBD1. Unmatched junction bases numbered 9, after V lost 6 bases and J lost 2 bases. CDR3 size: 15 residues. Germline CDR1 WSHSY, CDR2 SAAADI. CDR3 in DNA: TGCGCCAGCAGGGAGCCAGGGGGGAGAAACACTGAAGCTTTCTTT. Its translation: CASREPGGRNTEAFF.

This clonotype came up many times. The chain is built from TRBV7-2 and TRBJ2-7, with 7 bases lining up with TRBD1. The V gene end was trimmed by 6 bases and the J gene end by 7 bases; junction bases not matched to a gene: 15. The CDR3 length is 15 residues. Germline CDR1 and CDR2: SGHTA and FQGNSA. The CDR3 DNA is TGTGCCAGCAGTTCACCGGGACAGTTTCTGGGAGAGCAGTACTTC. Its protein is CASSSPGQFLGEQYF.

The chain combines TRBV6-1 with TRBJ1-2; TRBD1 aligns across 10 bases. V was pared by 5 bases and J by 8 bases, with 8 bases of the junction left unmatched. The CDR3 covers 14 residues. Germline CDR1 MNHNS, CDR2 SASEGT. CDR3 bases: TGTGCCAGCAGTCCGTGGGGACAGGGGAGAGGCTACACCTTC. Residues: CASSPWGQGRGYTF.

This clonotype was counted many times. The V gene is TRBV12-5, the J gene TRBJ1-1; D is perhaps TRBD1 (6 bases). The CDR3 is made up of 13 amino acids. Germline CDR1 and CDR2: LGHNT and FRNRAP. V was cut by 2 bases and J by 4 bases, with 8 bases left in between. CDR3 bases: TGTGCTAGTGGTTTGCAAGGGGGCACTGAAGCTTTCTTT. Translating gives CASGLQGGTEAFF.

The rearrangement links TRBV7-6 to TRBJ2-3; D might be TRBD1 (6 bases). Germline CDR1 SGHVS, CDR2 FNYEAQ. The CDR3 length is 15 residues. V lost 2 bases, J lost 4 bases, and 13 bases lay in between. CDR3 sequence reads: CASSLLPTGPDTQYF. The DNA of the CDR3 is TGTGCCAGCAGCTTACTTCCGACAGGCCCAGATACGCAGTATTTT.

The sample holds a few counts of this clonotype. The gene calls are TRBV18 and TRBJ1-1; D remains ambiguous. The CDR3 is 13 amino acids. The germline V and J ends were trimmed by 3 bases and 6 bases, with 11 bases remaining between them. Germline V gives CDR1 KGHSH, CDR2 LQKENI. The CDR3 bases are TGTGCCAGCTCACCGAATGAGGAAGCTGAAGCTTTCTTT. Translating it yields CASSPNEEAEAFF.

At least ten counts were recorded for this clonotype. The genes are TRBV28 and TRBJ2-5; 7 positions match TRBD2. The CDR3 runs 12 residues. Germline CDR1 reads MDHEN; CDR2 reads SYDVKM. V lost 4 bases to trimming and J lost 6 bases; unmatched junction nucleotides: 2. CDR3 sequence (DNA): TGTGCCAGCAGTTGGGGGGGAAAGACCCAGTACTTC. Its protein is CASSWGGKTQYF.

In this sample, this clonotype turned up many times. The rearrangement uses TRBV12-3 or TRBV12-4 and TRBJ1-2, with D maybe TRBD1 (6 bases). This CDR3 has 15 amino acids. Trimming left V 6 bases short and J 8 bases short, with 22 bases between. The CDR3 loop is CASSPAGGLQDGYTF. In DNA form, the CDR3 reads TGTGCCAGCAGCCCGGCTGGGGGGCTCCAGGACGGCTACACCTTC.

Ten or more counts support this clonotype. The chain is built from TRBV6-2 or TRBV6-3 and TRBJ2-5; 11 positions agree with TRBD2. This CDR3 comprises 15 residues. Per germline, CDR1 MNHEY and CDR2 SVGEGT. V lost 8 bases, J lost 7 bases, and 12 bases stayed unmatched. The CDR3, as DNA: TGTGCCAGCCGAATGACTAGCGGGATAACCGGGACCCAGTACTTC. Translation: CASRMTSGITGTQYF.

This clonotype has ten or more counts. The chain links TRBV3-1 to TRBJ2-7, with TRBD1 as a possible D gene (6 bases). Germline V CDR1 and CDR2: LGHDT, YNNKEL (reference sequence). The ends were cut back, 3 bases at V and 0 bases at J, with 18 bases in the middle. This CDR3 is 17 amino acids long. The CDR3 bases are TGTGCCAGCAGCCACCGTCAAAGGGGGTTAAGCTCCTACGAGCAGTACTTC. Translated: CASSHRQRGLSSYEQYF.

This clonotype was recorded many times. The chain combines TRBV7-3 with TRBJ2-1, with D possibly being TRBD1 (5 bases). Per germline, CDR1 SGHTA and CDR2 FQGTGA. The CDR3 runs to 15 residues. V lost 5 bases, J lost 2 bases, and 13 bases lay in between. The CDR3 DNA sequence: TGTGCCAGCAGCCCACAGGCAGGGCCCTACAATGAGCAGTTCTTC. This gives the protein CASSPQAGPYNEQFF.

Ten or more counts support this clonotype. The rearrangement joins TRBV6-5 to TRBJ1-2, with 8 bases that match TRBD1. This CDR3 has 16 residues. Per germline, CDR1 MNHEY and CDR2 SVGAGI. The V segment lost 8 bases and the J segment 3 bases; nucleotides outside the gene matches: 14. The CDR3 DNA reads TGTGCCAGCCGCGGGACAGGATTTAGTACCCACTATGGCTACACCTTC. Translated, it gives CASRGTGFSTHYGYTF.

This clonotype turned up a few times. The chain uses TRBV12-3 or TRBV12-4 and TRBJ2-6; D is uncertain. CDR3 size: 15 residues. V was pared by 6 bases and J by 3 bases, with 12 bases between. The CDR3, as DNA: TGTGCCAGCAGCCTAGGTGCAAATGGGGCCAACGTCCTGACTTTC. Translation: CASSLGANGANVLTF.

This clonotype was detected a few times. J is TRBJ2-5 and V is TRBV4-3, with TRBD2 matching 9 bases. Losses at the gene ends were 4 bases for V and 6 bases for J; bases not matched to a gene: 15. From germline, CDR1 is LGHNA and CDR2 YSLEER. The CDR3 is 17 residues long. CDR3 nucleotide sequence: TGCGCCAGCAGCCGAGGGCAGGGACTAGCAGGAGAGAAGACCCAGTACTTC. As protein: CASSRGQGLAGEKTQYF.

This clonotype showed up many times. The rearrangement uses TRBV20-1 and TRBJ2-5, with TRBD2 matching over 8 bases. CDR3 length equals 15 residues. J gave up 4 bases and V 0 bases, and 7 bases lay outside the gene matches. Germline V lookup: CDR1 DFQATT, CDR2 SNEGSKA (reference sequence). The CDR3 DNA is TGCAGTGCTAGAGATGGGACTAGAGGGACAGAGACCCAGTACTTC. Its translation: CSARDGTRGTETQYF.

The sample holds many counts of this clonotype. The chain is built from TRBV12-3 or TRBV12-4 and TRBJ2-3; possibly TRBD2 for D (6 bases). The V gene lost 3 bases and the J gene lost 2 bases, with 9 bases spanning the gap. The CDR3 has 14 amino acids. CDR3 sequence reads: CASSLGLDTDTQYF. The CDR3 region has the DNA TGTGCCAGCAGTTTGGGACTCGACACAGATACGCAGTATTTT.

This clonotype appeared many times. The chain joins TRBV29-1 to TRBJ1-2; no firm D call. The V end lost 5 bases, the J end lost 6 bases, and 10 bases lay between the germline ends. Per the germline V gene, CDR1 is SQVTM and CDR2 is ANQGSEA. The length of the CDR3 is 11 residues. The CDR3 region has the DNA TGCAGCGTTAAATGGGGAGATGGCTACACCTTC. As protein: CSVKWGDGYTF.

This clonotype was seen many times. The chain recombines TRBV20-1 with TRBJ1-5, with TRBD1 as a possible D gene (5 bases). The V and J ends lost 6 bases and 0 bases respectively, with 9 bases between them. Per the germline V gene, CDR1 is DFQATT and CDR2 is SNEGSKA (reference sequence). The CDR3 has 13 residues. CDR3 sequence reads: CSATTDSNQPQHF. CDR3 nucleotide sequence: TGCAGTGCGACGACAGATAGCAATCAGCCCCAGCATTTT.

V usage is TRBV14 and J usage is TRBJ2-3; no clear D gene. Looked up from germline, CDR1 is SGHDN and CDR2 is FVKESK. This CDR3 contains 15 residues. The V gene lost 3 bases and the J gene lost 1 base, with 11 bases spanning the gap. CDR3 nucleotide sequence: TGTGCCAGCAGCCAGATTTCTCAAGGCACAGATACGCAGTATTTT. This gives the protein CASSQISQGTDTQYF.

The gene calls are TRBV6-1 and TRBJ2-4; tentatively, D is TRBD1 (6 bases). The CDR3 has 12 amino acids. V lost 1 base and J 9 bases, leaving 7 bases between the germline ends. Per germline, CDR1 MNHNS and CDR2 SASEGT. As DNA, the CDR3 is TGTGCCAGCAGTGAAGTAGGGGGCATTCAGTACTTC. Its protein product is CASSEVGGIQYF.

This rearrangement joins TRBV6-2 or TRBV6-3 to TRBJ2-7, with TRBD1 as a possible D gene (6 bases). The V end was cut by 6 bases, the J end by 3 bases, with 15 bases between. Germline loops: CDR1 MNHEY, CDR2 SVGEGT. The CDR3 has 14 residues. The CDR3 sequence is CASSSMGAYYEQYF. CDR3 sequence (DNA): TGTGCCAGCAGCTCGATGGGGGCCTACTACGAGCAGTACTTC.

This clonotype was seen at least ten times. The CDR3 coding sequence is TGTGCCAGCAGTTTATTTGGGGCCGGCGACGAGCAGTACTTC. It yields the protein CASSLFGAGDEQYF. The V gene is TRBV28, the J gene TRBJ2-7; a possible D gene is TRBD1 (5 bases). V lost 1 base and J 5 bases, leaving 12 bases between the germline ends. There are 14 residues in the CDR3. Germline V gene sequence: CDR1 MDHEN, CDR2 SYDVKM.

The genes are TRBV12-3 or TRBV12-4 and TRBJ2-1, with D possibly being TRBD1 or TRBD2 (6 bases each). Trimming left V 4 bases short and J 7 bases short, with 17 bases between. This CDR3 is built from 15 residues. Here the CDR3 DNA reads TGTGCCAGCAGTTACGGGGGCTCATTTCGGAATGAGCAGTTCTTC. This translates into CASSYGGSFRNEQFF.